What follows describes a single T cell receptor beta chain. Its antigen is as yet unknown. These data originate in a study of siplizumab effects on memory and regulatory T cells. The junction had 15 bases not matched to a gene; V was cut back by 7 bases and J by 10 bases. Germline V gene data show CDR1 as SGHAT and CDR2 as FQNNGV. The CDR3 runs to 15 residues. Each sample yielded around 10^5 assayed TCR templates. Sequencing used immunoSEQ multiplex PCR; TCRdb keeps in-frame clones, though not all of them. This repertoire shows over 100,000 clones, about 92% found once; its top ten account for about 0.75%. Notes on the study in general: In the presence of siplizumab, alloreactive sequences traceable to unstimulated CD4+ memory cells were significantly reduced. Proliferating Tregs from siplizumab cultures lacked functional confirmation of suppression. The authors could not assign a naive or memory phenotype to roughly 75-96% of proliferating CD4+ or CD8+ clones.

The chain has TRBV11-2 and TRBJ2-2, with 7 bases lining up with TRBD2. Material for sequencing was Tregs sorted from blood. The sequence was collected from a human donor in good health. The CDR3 here is CASTIGTGGFTELFF. CDR3 bases: TGTGCCAGCACTATCGGAACGGGGGGATTCACGGAGCTGTTTTTT.